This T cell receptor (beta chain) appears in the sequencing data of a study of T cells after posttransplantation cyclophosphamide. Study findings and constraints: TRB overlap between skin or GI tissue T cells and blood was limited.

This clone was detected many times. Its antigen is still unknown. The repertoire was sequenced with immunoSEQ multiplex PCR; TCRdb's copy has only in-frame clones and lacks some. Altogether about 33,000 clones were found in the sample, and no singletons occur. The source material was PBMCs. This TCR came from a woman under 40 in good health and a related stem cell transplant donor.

The CDR3 spells CASRFQKNYGYTF. CDR3 sequence (DNA): TGTGCCAGCAGGTTTCAGAAAAACTATGGCTACACCTTC. The V call is TRBV2, the J call TRBJ1-2; D is ambiguous. CDR3 length: 13 residues. CDR1 is SNHLY, CDR2 FYNNEI, per germline. The ends were cut back, 6 bases at V and 2 bases at J, with 10 bases in the middle.